The text below deals with one T cell receptor (beta chain). The sample holds one count of this clone. What antigen it recognizes has not been identified. Within one base of it there is no much larger clone, and no base qualities were kept. The same CDR3 arises from other DNA sequences in this sample as well. Using the deep immunoSEQ assay, multiplex PCR amplified TCR CDR3 regions from genomic DNA. For each cell subset, the extracted genomic DNA was distributed evenly across all wells of several immunoSEQ 96-well plates, and each plate served as one replicate. Each replicate PCR for sorted subsets received 150 to 250 ng genomic DNA, equal to about 30,000 T cell genomes. Purified libraries were quantified with a Qubit 3.0 fluorometer, sized on a Bioanalyzer 2100, and re-quantified with the KAPA Library Quantification kit. Each immunoSEQ 96-well plate was sequenced on its own single-read 150-cycle Illumina NextSeq 550 flow cell. Concerning the study's data processing: Because the immunoSEQ output included only junctional sequences and no quality scores, the filtering could not be the same as the filtering used for full-length reads. Sequences were annotated with PyIR, a Python wrapper for IgBLAST v1.9, using IMGT germline references to assign V/J genes and CDR3. Reads were filtered out if the reads had weak V/J assignments (E-value above 1e-6), no CDR3, stop codons, out-of-frame junctions, or ambiguous translated residues. V3J clonotypes were defined as sequences sharing the same inferred V gene, J gene, and CDR3 amino acid sequence. Percentage overlap between repertoires was calculated by dividing the number of shared unique clonotypes by the size of the smaller repertoire. Repertoire richness was assessed with RTK rarefaction, the Chao1 estimator, and Recon v2.1 estimates of unobserved clonotypes. Generation probabilities were computed with OLGA for all TCRbeta clonotypes obtained by the gDNA method from several donors. In TCRdb, the immuneACCESS table is reduced to in-frame sequences with V and J assigned. These tables do not hold every clone; where another copy was compared, an unresolved V gene accounts for under half, and the others remain unexplained. That table furnishes V, J and clone size, whereas the DNA furnished D and trimming. Within this sample are roughly 2.2 million clones, with more than 80% of them counted one time only. The top ten clones comprise under 0.45% of the sample.

The record originates from a study of shared clonotypes between healthy human individuals (dated by TCRdb to about 2020). Concerning the study at large: A couple of women and three men aged 18 to 49 years were included in the cohort. Blood TCR repertoires of about 5 healthy adults were deeply sequenced to estimate repertoire size and the extent of clonotype sharing between individuals. To increase sequencing depth and limit assay-specific biases, TCR repertoire library preparation and sequencing were carried out by different laboratories using diverse techniques. Per donor, three plates each were used for CD4 naive and CD4 memory, two for CD8 naive, and one for CD8 memory. Per donor, leukapheresis produced somewhere between about 0.94 and 9 billion PBMCs. What the study reported, not specific to this receptor: Rarefaction of sorted-subset datasets indicated incomplete sequencing despite the large sequencing depth. Based on pairwise subsampling, the degree of clonotype sharing among donors was expected to be affected by sequencing depth. Compared with non-shared clonotypes, the clonotypes found in all four sorted-subset donors had higher generation probabilities. Sampling was restricted to blood, and TCR repertoires in tissue are likely to differ from TCR repertoires in blood. Naive subsets generally had larger estimated clonotype richness than memory subsets. The genetic and exposure-history diversity represented was limited by the small number of donors. Across a handful of donors, approximately 5% of naive CD4, around 3.5% of naive CD8, approximately 2.5% of memory CD4, and 0.4% to 0.45% of memory CD8 clonotypes were shared.

Donors were healthy HIV-negative adults with no recently reported acute infections or vaccinations. All donors were Caucasian adults living in Nashville, Tennessee, USA. CD4+ T cells were enriched by magnetic negative selection; naive cells were then positively selected on CD45RA, and the negative fraction formed the memory subset. Blood was collected by leukapheresis, and PBMCs were isolated by Ficoll-Histopaque density gradient centrifugation and then cryopreserved in liquid nitrogen vapor phase. Purity and quantity of every magnetically sorted T cell population were checked by analytical flow cytometry. Genomic DNA was isolated from each sorted fraction and quantified by UV absorbance on a Nanodrop 2000c. The CDR3 goes from the cysteine to the phenylalanine over 13 residues. The CDR3 DNA has 39 bases and is translated from base 1. Between the V and J ends, shortened by 2 bases and 1 base respectively, the junction contains 7 bases. CDR1 is given as SGHNT and CDR2 as YYREEE, both from the germline V gene (reference sequence).

Sequenced sample: naive CD4+ T cells from PBMCs. The sample's cell subset or site label is to be understood as: CD45RA+ positively selected. The chain couples TRBV5-4 to TRBJ2-7; too little of a D gene remains to name it. The clonotype originates from a man younger than 30 in good health. Some clones in this sample may be carry-over from other donors' samples. CDR3 sequence: CASSFGSSYEQYF. The DNA is TGTGCCAGCAGCTTCGGCAGTTCCTACGAGCAGTACTTC.